The 10 T cell receptor beta chains in this list originate from one sample, sequenced in a study of blood T cell repertoires in COVID-19. Generated by immunoSEQ multiplex PCR, the TCRdb table keeps only in-frame clones and is missing some. Altogether hundreds of thousands of clones are present, more than 75% being singletons, with the ten largest covering 11%. Sequenced input: peripheral blood. Every receptor here comes from a man in his fifties or sixties with COVID-19, enrolled during active disease.

The chain uses TRBV5-1 and TRBJ2-7; the match to TRBD1 covers 11 bases. Trimming took 4 bases from V and 2 from J; bases not matched to a gene: 2. This CDR3 has 14 amino acids. From germline, CDR1 is SGHRS and CDR2 YFSETQ. The CDR3, as DNA: TGCGCCAGCAGCCCGGACAGGGGGCCCTACGAGCAGTACTTC. The encoded protein is CASSPDRGPYEQYF.

The chain has TRBV6-5 and TRBJ1-3, with TRBD1 matching over 9 bases. Germline lookup yields CDR1 MNHEY and CDR2 SVGAGI. This CDR3 is 15 amino acids long. J gave up 1 base and V 8 bases, and 6 bases lay outside the gene matches. CDR3 sequence (DNA): TGTGCCAGCGGAACAGGGGGCGCTTCTGGAAACACCATATATTTT. This gives the protein CASGTGGASGNTIYF.

The chain has TRBV19 and TRBJ1-5; TRBD1 matches 9 bases. CDR3 length: 15 amino acids. Germline assignment: CDR1 LNHDA and CDR2 SQIVND (reference sequence). V lost 7 bases to trimming and J lost 4 bases; unmatched junction nucleotides: 8. CDR3 protein: CASTPTGGSNQPQHF. DNA of the CDR3: TGTGCCAGTACCCCGACAGGGGGTAGTAATCAGCCCCAGCATTTT.

The chain joins TRBV7-2 to TRBJ1-1, with unresolved D. The germline V gene has CDR1 SGHTA and CDR2 FQGNSA. There are 13 residues in the CDR3. Between the trimmed V and J ends, which lost 3 bases and 0 bases, there was a span of 5 bases. The DNA for the CDR3 is TGTGCCAGCAGCTTGGAGATGAACACTGAAGCTTTCTTT. Its protein product is CASSLEMNTEAFF.

This sequence joins TRBV19 and TRBJ2-3, with D maybe TRBD2 (7 bases). Germline lookup yields CDR1 LNHDA and CDR2 SQIVND (reference sequence). V dropped 3 bases and J dropped 5 bases, with 12 bases sitting between them. The CDR3 extends over 14 amino acids. CDR3 in amino acids: CASSMGGAQDTQYF. Here the CDR3 DNA reads TGTGCCAGTAGTATGGGGGGGGCTCAAGATACGCAGTATTTT.

The chain carries TRBV28 and TRBJ1-3, with 10 bases aligning to TRBD1. Germline assignment: CDR1 MDHEN and CDR2 SYDVKM. This CDR3 region has 17 residues. V was pared by 7 bases and J by 4 bases, with 13 bases of the junction left unmatched. CDR3 in amino acids: CASKSWTGGSTGNTIYF. CDR3 DNA sequence: TGTGCCAGCAAATCCTGGACAGGGGGTTCAACGGGAAACACCATATATTTT.

The rearrangement links TRBV18 to TRBJ1-3, with 7 bases that match TRBD1. The CDR3 is 17 amino acids. CDR1 is KGHSH and CDR2 is LQKENI in the germline V gene. The V segment lost 3 bases and the J segment 0 bases; nucleotides outside the gene matches: 8. CDR3 amino acids: CASSPFRGPSSGNTIYF. DNA of the CDR3: TGTGCCAGCTCACCGTTTAGGGGGCCGAGCTCTGGAAACACCATATATTTT.

This rearrangement joins TRBV9 to TRBJ2-3; 10 nucleotides line up with TRBD2. The germline V gene encodes CDR1 SGDLS and CDR2 YYNGEE. The CDR3 spans 16 residues. J was trimmed by 2 bases and V by 4 bases; bases with no gene match: 7. DNA of the CDR3: TGTGCCAGCAGCCCGCGACTAGCGGGTCTCACAGATACGCAGTATTTT. Amino acid sequence: CASSPRLAGLTDTQYF.

The genes are TRBV27 and TRBJ2-7, with D perhaps TRBD1 (5 bases). The CDR3 totals 14 residues. CDR1 and CDR2 from the germline V gene are MNHEY and SMNVEV (reference sequence). The germline V and J ends were trimmed by 3 bases and 1 base, with 10 bases remaining between them. The CDR3 region has the DNA TGTGCCAGCAGTTTTTACCCAGGGTCCTACGAGCAGTACTTC. Its protein is CASSFYPGSYEQYF.

The chain recombines TRBV2 with TRBJ2-2, with unresolved D. This CDR3 has 14 amino acids. V lost 7 bases and J lost 1, with 10 bases in between. CDR1 and CDR2 from the germline V gene are SNHLY and FYNNEI. The CDR3 nucleotides read TGTGCCAGCACCCCACACGAGAACACCGGGGAGCTGTTTTTT. It translates to CASTPHENTGELFF.